This TCR beta chain was found in a study of CD8+ T cells in alopecia areata. Study outcomes and limitations: Throughout tofacitinib, many expanded lesional clones continued to persist in scalp and blood. Because of a solitary nonresponder, the connection of baseline CD8+ expansion to response stays uncertain.

The sample's treatment: oral pan-JAK inhibitor, 5-10 mg twice daily. Using a FACSAria, the CD4+ and CD8+ T cells were sorted from the PBMCs. After isolation, RNA underwent reverse transcription to generate cDNA as the sequencing template. The protocol was immunoSEQ multiplex PCR, while the TCRdb copy is restricted to in-frame clones and leaves out a portion. The sample records 100,000 or so clones, 60% being singletons. V lost 4 bases to trimming and J lost 5 bases, with 9 bases between them. This CDR3 is 11 amino acids long. The germline V gene encodes CDR1 SQVTM and CDR2 ANQGSEA. This clone has a handful of counts. The antigen remains unidentified.

This material consisted of CD8+ T cells sorted from blood, taken at approximately week 60, from a patient treated with tofacitinib. The chain employs TRBV29-1 and TRBJ2-7; D ambiguous. This TCR came from a human donor with alopecia areata. CDR3 sequence (DNA): TGCAGCGTTGTCTTGGGGAACGAGCAGTACTTC. Amino acid sequence: CSVVLGNEQYF.